The 25 T cell receptor beta chains below all came from one sample that was sequenced in a study of shared clonotypes between healthy human individuals. Method: immunoSEQ multiplex PCR; TCRdb's copy keeps in-frame clones and lacks some. Of roughly 2.4 million clones in the sample, more than 90% were seen once. Sequencing used naive CD4+ T cells sorted from blood. As for subset: CD45RA+ positively selected. Receptors were obtained from a man between 18 and 35 years old in good health.

This clone was seen a handful of times. This chain joins TRBV28 and TRBJ1-5; TRBD1 agrees at 8 bases. The V gene end was trimmed by 10 bases and the J gene end by 3 bases; junction bases not matched to a gene: 2. The CDR3 consists of 12 residues. Germline CDR1 MDHEN, CDR2 SYDVKM. The CDR3 sequence is CATGQANQPQHF. DNA of the CDR3: TGTGCCACGGGACAGGCCAATCAGCCCCAGCATTTT.

The chain is built from TRBV7-2 and TRBJ2-7; 10 bases fit TRBD1. This CDR3 has 15 amino acids. CDR1 SGHTA and CDR2 FQGNSA come from the germline V gene. Unmatched junction bases numbered 6, after V lost 5 bases and J lost 2 bases. The CDR3 is CASSRLGQGPYEQYF. The CDR3 DNA is TGTGCCAGCAGCCGTTTGGGACAGGGGCCCTACGAGCAGTACTTC. The full variable domain, with the rest looked up from reference TRBV7-2 and TRBJ2-7, is GAGVSQSPSNKVTEKGKDVELRCDPISGHTALYWYRQSLGQGLEFLIYFQGNSAPDKSGLPSDRFSAERTGGSVSTLTIQRTQQEDSAVYLCASSRLGQGPYEQYFGPGTRLTVT.

This chain uses TRBV4-1 with TRBJ2-1, with D hard to call. Trimming pared 3 bases from V and 7 bases from J, leaving 25 bases between. Germline V gene lookup returns CDR1 MGHRA and CDR2 YSYEKL. The CDR3 has 18 residues. In nucleotides, the CDR3 is TGCGCCAGCAGCCAGACAACCCTCGCGCGGAAGATGGGGAATGAGCAGTTCTTC. This codes for CASSQTTLARKMGNEQFF.

This clone was detected only a few times. J is TRBJ1-1 and V is TRBV25-1, with a tentative D call TRBD1 (6 bases). This CDR3 has 15 residues. Per germline, CDR1 MGHDK and CDR2 SYGVNS. V lost 4 bases and J 1 base, leaving 13 bases between the germline ends. CDR3 nucleotide sequence: TGTGCCAGCAGTGGACGGGTAGGGGGGAACACTGAAGCTTTCTTT. Its translation: CASSGRVGGNTEAFF.

In DNA form, the CDR3 reads TGTGCCAGTAGTCCGACAGGGTCGACCTACGAGCAGTACTTC. This sequence encodes CASSPTGSTYEQYF. The V call is TRBV19, the J call TRBJ2-7, with TRBD1 matching 7 bases. The CDR3 consists of 14 residues. V lost 5 bases and J lost 2; bases outside the gene matches: 6. Per germline, CDR1 LNHDA and CDR2 SQIVND (reference sequence).

This rearrangement joins TRBV19 to TRBJ2-7; D possibly corresponds to TRBD1 (6 bases). The CDR3 sequence is 16 residues long. Trimming pared 4 bases from V and 0 bases from J, leaving 16 bases between. CDR1 and CDR2 (germline): LNHDA, SQIVND (reference sequence). The CDR3 is CASSRDTSTLSYEQYF. The CDR3 bases are TGTGCCAGTAGTAGGGACACCTCGACTCTCTCCTACGAGCAGTACTTC.

This sequence joins TRBV19 and TRBJ2-2; 10 bases agree with TRBD1. The CDR3 runs to 14 residues. Per germline, CDR1 LNHDA and CDR2 SQIVND (reference sequence). V was clipped by 9 bases and J by 5 bases; unmatched bases: 6. DNA of the CDR3: TGTGCCAGCTCGGACAGGGGGAGGACCGGGGAGCTGTTTTTT. It is translated as CASSDRGRTGELFF.

The chain carries TRBV5-1 and TRBJ2-7; 7 bases are a match to TRBD1. Looked up from germline, CDR1 is SGHRS and CDR2 is YFSETQ. This CDR3 has 14 residues. Losses at the gene ends were 3 bases for V and 4 bases for J; bases not matched to a gene: 7. The CDR3 reads CASSSGTAPYEQYF. The CDR3, as DNA: TGCGCCAGCAGCTCCGGGACAGCCCCTTACGAGCAGTACTTC.

V and J are TRBV27 and TRBJ1-1; D is unresolved. This CDR3 contains 13 residues. The germline V gene has CDR1 MNHEY and CDR2 SMNVEV (reference sequence). V lost 0 bases, J lost 6 bases, and 8 bases lay in between. The CDR3 reads CASSLSMGSEAFF. The CDR3 bases are TGTGCCAGCAGTTTATCTATGGGATCTGAAGCTTTCTTT.

The chain joins TRBV5-4 to TRBJ2-5; TRBD1 aligns across 8 bases. The CDR3 is 14 amino acids. The ends lost 5 bases at V and 3 bases at J; junction bases unmatched: 6. The V gene's germline CDR1 is SGHNT and CDR2 YYREEE (reference sequence). CDR3 sequence: CASRVQGEKETQYF. In nucleotides, the CDR3 is TGTGCCAGCAGAGTACAGGGGGAAAAAGAGACCCAGTACTTC.

The chain couples TRBV6-1 to TRBJ1-1, with unresolved D. Germline CDR1 is MNHNS and CDR2 is SASEGT. Trimming shortened V by 7 bases and J by 1 base, and 10 bases separated the two germline ends. CDR3 length: 13 amino acids. The CDR3 sequence: CASTGLPNTEAFF. The CDR3 region has the DNA TGTGCCAGCACCGGACTCCCGAACACTGAAGCTTTCTTT.

This clone came up a few times. The sample has other DNA sequences that encode this CDR3 too. This chain connects TRBV5-1 to TRBJ2-2; 7 bases map to TRBD1. CDR1 is SGHRS, CDR2 YFSETQ, per germline. The CDR3 spans 15 residues. With 1 base clipped from V and 1 base from J, the junction kept 1 base outside the gene matches. CDR3 coding DNA: TGCGCCAGCAGCTTGCCAGGGGGGAACACCGGGGAGCTGTTTTTT. The encoded protein is CASSLPGGNTGELFF.

V gene TRBV28 combines with J gene TRBJ2-7; D possibly corresponds to TRBD1 (5 bases). The CDR3 consists of 15 residues. Germline lookup yields CDR1 MDHEN and CDR2 SYDVKM. With 5 bases removed from V and 7 bases from J, the gap between germline ends came to 21 bases. Here the CDR3 DNA reads TGTGCCAGCAGTGCGCTGGGGCAGGGCATCGAAGAGCAGTACTTC. Its translation is CASSALGQGIEEQYF.

The chain is built from TRBV7-8 and TRBJ2-1, with 8 bases that match TRBD1. CDR3 length equals 18 residues. The trim removed 3 bases at V and 3 bases at J, leaving 13 bases unmatched. CDR1 is SGHVS and CDR2 is FQNEAQ in the germline V gene. In DNA, the CDR3 is TGTGCCAGCAGCTTCGTTACCTACAGGGGGACCGACTACAATGAGCAGTTCTTC. The encoded protein is CASSFVTYRGTDYNEQFF.

This chain links TRBV5-6 with TRBJ1-2; maybe TRBD1 (6 bases). With 4 bases removed from V and 2 bases from J, the gap between germline ends came to 12 bases. Germline CDR1 is SGHDT and CDR2 is YYEEEE. This CDR3 spans 14 amino acids. CDR3 in DNA: TGTGCCAGCAGCCAAGGACAGACGAACTATGGCTACACCTTC. Translating it yields CASSQGQTNYGYTF.

The rearrangement links TRBV29-1 to TRBJ2-1, with TRBD1 matching over 8 bases. Germline V gives CDR1 SQVTM, CDR2 ANQGSEA. The J segment lost 9 bases and the V segment lost 6 bases, leaving 10 bases of the junction unmatched. This CDR3 is built from 13 residues. CDR3 DNA sequence: TGCAGCGTGGCTACCGGACAGGGTCGTGAGCAGTTCTTC. Its protein is CSVATGQGREQFF.

This chain uses TRBV6-6 with TRBJ2-5; D possibly uses TRBD1 or TRBD2 (5 bases each). V lost 4 bases and J 9 bases, leaving 15 bases between the germline ends. CDR1 and CDR2 (germline): MNHNY, SVGAGI (reference sequence). This CDR3 contains 13 residues. CDR3 in amino acids: CASSSSGTYAQYF. CDR3 DNA sequence: TGTGCCAGCAGTTCCTCGGGGACGTACGCCCAGTACTTC.

This clone was seen a single time. The V and J genes are TRBV5-1 and TRBJ2-2; TRBD1 aligns across 10 bases. CDR1 is SGHRS and CDR2 is YFSETQ in the germline V gene. V lost 4 bases, J lost 5 bases, and 2 bases stayed unmatched. The CDR3 consists of 14 residues. The CDR3 DNA sequence: TGCGCCAGCAGCGGGGGACAGGGGACCGGGGAGCTGTTTTTT. It specifies CASSGGQGTGELFF.

V usage is TRBV27 and J usage is TRBJ1-5; D gene unclear. The germline V gene has CDR1 MNHEY and CDR2 SMNVEV (reference sequence). This CDR3 contains 14 residues. The ends were cut back, 5 bases at V and 0 bases at J, with 8 bases in the middle. Here the CDR3 reads CASSNKYSNQPQHF. In DNA form, the CDR3 reads TGTGCCAGCAGTAATAAATATAGCAATCAGCCCCAGCATTTT.

J is TRBJ2-7 and V is TRBV7-2; D is unresolved. This CDR3 has 14 amino acids. Deletions cut 2 bases from V and 2 bases from J, with 10 bases between. CDR1 is SGHTA and CDR2 is FQGNSA in the germline V gene. CDR3 bases: TGTGCCAGCAGCTTACAGTGGCCGACCTACGAGCAGTACTTC. Encoded protein: CASSLQWPTYEQYF.

The chain joins TRBV5-3 to TRBJ2-2; 8 nucleotides match TRBD2. TRBV5-3 belongs to the ORF category, with a function that is uncertain. The ends lost 2 bases at V and 9 bases at J; junction bases unmatched: 18. The CDR3 contains 18 residues. CDR3 bases: TGTGCCAGAAGCTTTAGCGGGAACATTAGGGGAAAGGTACGGGAGCTGTTTTTT. It translates to CARSFSGNIRGKVRELFF.

This chain links TRBV6-5 with TRBJ1-4; D unresolved. The CDR3 has 14 residues. Between the trimmed V and J ends, which lost 7 bases and 4 bases, there was a span of 13 bases. The germline V gene encodes CDR1 MNHEY and CDR2 SVGAGI. The chain's CDR3 is CASNNGRINEKLFF. In DNA form, the CDR3 reads TGTGCCAGCAACAATGGGCGGATTAATGAAAAACTGTTTTTT.

The CDR3 DNA follows: TGTGCCAGCAGCTTAGGCGGCAGGGGGTTAAGGGGGCCCCAGCATTTT. It is translated as CASSLGGRGLRGPQHF. The chain recombines TRBV7-2 with TRBJ1-5, with 7 bases identical to TRBD1. With V trimmed by 1 base and J by 9 bases, 12 bases remained unmatched. The CDR3 totals 16 residues. The germline V gene has CDR1 SGHTA and CDR2 FQGNSA.

The chain has TRBV9 and TRBJ2-5; either TRBD1 or TRBD2 may fit D (5 bases each). Germline V gives CDR1 SGDLS, CDR2 YYNGEE. V dropped 4 bases and J dropped 4 bases, with 17 bases sitting between them. CDR3 length: 15 amino acids. The CDR3 spells CASSPLGGGGETQYF. In DNA form, the CDR3 reads TGTGCCAGCAGCCCCCTAGGTGGTGGGGGAGAGACCCAGTACTTC.

The rearrangement joins TRBV7-2 to TRBJ1-6; D remains ambiguous. Germline assignment: CDR1 SGHTA and CDR2 FQGNSA. The CDR3 contains 12 residues. Trimming removed 5 bases at V and 11 bases at J, with 10 bases between. CDR3: CASSPPNAPLHF. DNA for the CDR3: TGTGCCAGCAGCCCCCCGAACGCACCCCTCCACTTT.